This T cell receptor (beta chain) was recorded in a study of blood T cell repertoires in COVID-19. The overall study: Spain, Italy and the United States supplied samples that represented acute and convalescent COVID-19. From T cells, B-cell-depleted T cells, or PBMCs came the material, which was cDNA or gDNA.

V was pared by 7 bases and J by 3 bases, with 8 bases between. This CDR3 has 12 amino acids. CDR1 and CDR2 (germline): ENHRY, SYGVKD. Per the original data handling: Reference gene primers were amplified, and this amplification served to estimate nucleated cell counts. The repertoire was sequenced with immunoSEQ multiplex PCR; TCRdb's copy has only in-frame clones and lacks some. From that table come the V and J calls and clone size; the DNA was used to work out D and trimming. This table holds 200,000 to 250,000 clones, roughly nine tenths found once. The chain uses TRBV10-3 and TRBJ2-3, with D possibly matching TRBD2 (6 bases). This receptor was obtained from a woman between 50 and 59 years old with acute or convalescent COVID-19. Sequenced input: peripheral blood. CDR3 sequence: CAIMGTTDTQYF. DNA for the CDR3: TGTGCCATCATGGGGACTACAGATACGCAGTATTTT.